The 8 T cell receptor beta chains listed next were all sequenced from one sample in a study of vaccination and CD4 T cells after COVID-19. Described treatment: roughly 11-day PBMC culture with coronavirus spike peptide pools or control peptides (ViraFEST assay). Scientists ran DNA taken from cultured CD4+ T cells through the Oncomine TCR Beta short-read assay for sequencing. One entry per CDR3 protein results from TCRdb running MiXCR on the PCR reads. This table holds some 15,000 distinct CDR3 sequences, 35% found once. These receptors lack a known antigen. The sequencing sample was made of cultured CD4+ T cells from blood. Receptors originate from a human donor with COVID-19.

The chain has TRBV7-2 and TRBJ1-6; D not certain. V lost 2 bases and J 9 bases, leaving 5 bases between the germline ends. The CDR3 contains 12 residues. Germline loops: CDR1 SGHTA, CDR2 FQGNSA. The CDR3 coding sequence is TGTGCCAGCAGCTTAACGGTTTCACCCCTCCACTTT. Amino acids: CASSLTVSPLHF.

The gene calls are TRBV7-2 and TRBJ1-5; TRBD1 matches at 9 bases. Germline V gives CDR1 SGHTA, CDR2 FQGNSA. The CDR3 has 16 amino acids. After removal of 1 base from V and 3 bases from J, the junction contained 4 bases not matched to a gene. The CDR3, as DNA: TGTGCCAGCAGCTTAGGGGACAGGGTATCCAATCAGCCCCAGCATTTT. Its protein product is CASSLGDRVSNQPQHF. Based on the CDR3 plus reference TRBV7-2 and TRBJ1-5, the full variable domain is GAGVSQSPSNKVTEKGKDVELRCDPISGHTALYWYRQSLGQGLEFLIYFQGNSAPDKSGLPSDRFSAERTGGSVSTLTIQRTQQEDSAVYLCASSLGDRVSNQPQHFGDGTRLSIL.

This chain connects TRBV5-1 to TRBJ1-6; the D is unclear. The CDR3 runs 14 residues. Looked up from germline, CDR1 is SGHRS and CDR2 is YFSETQ. V lost 2 bases to trimming and J lost 7 bases, with 10 bases between them. CDR3 loop: CASSFGQLNSPLHF. The CDR3 bases are TGCGCCAGCAGCTTTGGGCAGCTGAATTCACCCCTCCACTTT.

This clonotype has only a few counts. The chain joins TRBV2 to TRBJ2-5; 10 bases are a match to TRBD2. From germline, CDR1 is SNHLY and CDR2 FYNNEI. Trimming removed 7 bases from V and 2 bases from J; junction bases left unmatched: 4. The CDR3 runs to 14 residues. CDR3 residues: CASKSGGAQETQYF. CDR3 nucleotides: TGTGCCAGCAAGAGCGGGGGGGCACAAGAGACCCAGTACTTC.

In this sample, this clonotype turned up a few times. The chain carries TRBV7-8 and TRBJ2-2; D remains unclear. V was cut by 4 bases and J by 4 bases, with 19 bases left in between. The CDR3 contains 17 residues. The germline gives CDR1 SGHVS, CDR2 FQNEAQ. The CDR3 DNA follows: TGTGCCAGCAGCTGGAGACAAAACCAAATAGGCACCGGGGAGCTGTTTTTT. This translates into CASSWRQNQIGTGELFF.

This clonotype was observed a single time. The DNA is omitted, as the CDR3 cannot be located on it reliably, and the CDR3 follows TCRdb's listing. V and J are TRBV6-1 and TRBJ2-2. The CDR3 is 13 amino acids in total, end residues counted. Germline V gene sequence: CDR1 MNHNS, CDR2 SASEGT. The CDR3 here is CASSEPSSLSCFF.

Remarks on this clonotype: The junction and the germline gene differ at one end; a read error may be behind it. The chain combines TRBV3-1 with TRBJ1-2; no definite D call. CDR1 and CDR2 from the germline V gene are LGHDT and YNNKEL (reference sequence). The CDR3 totals 11 residues. Here the CDR3 reads CASSQDLEISF. CDR3 nucleotide sequence: TGTGCCAGCAGCCAAGATCTCGAAATCAGCTTC. Variable domain in full (rest from reference TRBV3-1 and TRBJ1-2): DTAVSQTPKYLVTQMGNDKSIKCEQNLGHDTMYWYKQDSKKFLKIMFSYNNKELIINETVPNRFSPKSPDKAHLNLHINSLELGDSAVYFCASSQDLEISFGSGTRLTVV.

The chain uses TRBV19 and TRBJ2-7, with D uncertain. Trimming cost V 3 bases and J 4 bases, with 10 bases left between them. Looked up from germline, CDR1 is LNHDA and CDR2 is SQIVND (reference sequence). There are 13 residues in the CDR3. CDR3 sequence: CASSIEARYEQYF. CDR3 coding DNA: TGTGCCAGTAGTATCGAAGCGAGATACGAGCAGTACTTC.